Listed below are T cell receptor beta chains from one sample, sequenced in a study of blood T cell repertoires in COVID-19. Method: immunoSEQ multiplex PCR; TCRdb's copy keeps in-frame clones and lacks some. The sample has under 200,000 clones, 80% to 95% seen once. Sequenced material: peripheral blood. The receptors come from a man aged 50 to 60 with acute or convalescent COVID-19. Each CDR3 is given with its conserved first and last residue.

V gene	J gene	CDR3 length	CDR3 protein
TRBV28	TRBJ2-7	15	CASSFSGEIAYEQYF
TRBV5-4	TRBJ1-1	17	CASSLAALGAMGTEAFF
TRBV3-1/TRBV3-2	TRBJ2-3	15	CASSQFIRGEDTQYF
TRBV10-3	TRBJ1-4	13	CATRQGSNEKLFF
TRBV19	TRBJ1-4	15	CASSIPRGGYGKLFF
TRBV7-2	TRBJ1-5	15	CASSLGDRVNQPQHF
TRBV5-1	TRBJ1-1	12	CASSSPGTEAFF
TRBV7-2	TRBJ2-2	16	CASSFVGGSNTGELFF
TRBV24-1	TRBJ2-2	15	CATSDRDYVGGELFF
TRBV5-6	TRBJ2-7	13	CASSLDRVYEQYF
TRBV28	TRBJ1-5	13	CASGRPGSQPQHF
TRBV15	TRBJ2-1	18	CATSRELAGGSSYNEQFF
TRBV15	TRBJ2-2	15	CATSTYRGGTGELFF
TRBV6-1	TRBJ2-1	19	CASCVKTSGIHDSYNEQFF
TRBV27	TRBJ1-6	16	CASSFQAGGIGSPLHF
TRBV5-5	TRBJ2-5	16	CASSRLGTSGAKTQYF
TRBV5-1	TRBJ2-2	15	CASSPDRVFTGELFF
TRBV7-3	TRBJ2-3	15	CASSLTASGRLTQYF
TRBV2	TRBJ2-1	14	CASSLAGASNEQFF
TRBV6-4	TRBJ1-1	14	CASVPGHSNTEAFF
TRBV7-2	TRBJ2-7	15	CASSSRWAGGHEQYF
TRBV4-1	TRBJ2-1	12	CASSQNQWEQFF
TRBV19	TRBJ2-3	16	CASSIGGLVFTDTQYF
TRBV9	TRBJ1-1	15	CASSVDGGRGTEAFF
TRBV18	TRBJ1-1	13	CASSPEFNTEAFF
TRBV7-9	TRBJ1-1	14	CASSSQGFSTEAFF
TRBV6-5	TRBJ2-3	14	CASTRSRAGDTQYF
TRBV5-4	TRBJ2-1	16	CASSSAASGGMNEQFF
TRBV2	TRBJ1-5	17	CASSEDGGVYSNQPQHF
TRBV6-2/TRBV6-3	TRBJ2-3	20	CASSYSGQGLAGEVADTQYF
TRBV28	TRBJ2-3	15	CASSLSPSSTDTQYF
TRBV19	TRBJ2-7	15	CASSPDSTGGYEQYF
TRBV18	TRBJ1-3	17	CASSPRSGQGPGNTIYF
TRBV11-2	TRBJ2-5	13	CASSLGLAETQYF
TRBV27	TRBJ2-7	17	CASSARRTGRLSYEQYF
TRBV29-1	TRBJ2-2	12	CSVERNTGELFF
TRBV3-1/TRBV3-2	TRBJ2-6	19	CASSPHRPGQGSGANVLTF
TRBV7-9	TRBJ2-7	13	CASSWDSAYEQYF
TRBV18	TRBJ2-1	17	CASSSSPTRLTYNEQFF
TRBV6-2/TRBV6-3	TRBJ2-2	16	CASSSFAVLNTGELFF
TRBV27	TRBJ1-5	16	CASSPRGEGVFQPQHF
TRBV30	TRBJ1-5	15	CAWKQGASIDQPQHF
TRBV6-2/TRBV6-3	TRBJ1-4	17	CASSYGGRQGSGEKLFF
TRBV28	TRBJ2-1	15	CASTPSGFTYNEQFF
TRBV18	TRBJ1-1	15	CASSPGAPLNTEAFF
TRBV6-5	TRBJ1-2	12	CASRVQGGGYTF
TRBV7-2	TRBJ2-5	15	CASSSYSRGGETQYF
TRBV28	TRBJ2-7	15	CASSLLTSGRREQYF
TRBV10-3	TRBJ2-2	11	CAITAGGELFF
TRBV14	TRBJ1-6	17	CASSQDPLAPNNSPLHF
TRBV27	TRBJ1-6	16	CASSLSIVLPRSPLHF